This T cell receptor beta chain was identified in a study of blood T cells in healthy people across ages. General observations from the study: Among T cells, TCR beta diversity per million cells dropped roughly linearly as age rose.

The germline V gene has CDR1 SGHRS and CDR2 YFSETQ. The CDR3 has 14 residues. V was cut by 0 bases and J by 9 bases, with 14 bases left in between. Note on this clonotype: As yet, its antigen is unknown.

For the second PCR, which ran for roughly 6 to 11 cycles, a sample-barcoded 5' primer and a J-beta primer mix were used. A template-switch adaptor containing 12 random nucleotides labeled each cDNA molecule. TCRdb recomputed calls from the 5' RACE reads with MiXCR, one row per CDR3 protein. The data contain around 1.5 million distinct CDR3 sequences, 55% to 75% of them singletons. Sample: blood. The chain has TRBV5-1 and TRBJ2-3; D gene unclear. The clonotype comes from a man younger than 35 in good health. The CDR3 spells CASSLAPASETQYF. The CDR3 nucleotides read TGCGCCAGCAGCTTGGCTCCCGCCTCTGAAACGCAGTATTTT.